The rows below give T cell receptor beta chains drawn from one sample of a study of CD8 T cells in Susac syndrome. TCRdb itself ran the immunoSEQ multiplex PCR reads through MiXCR, one entry per CDR3 protein. Among roughly 200,000 distinct CDR3 sequences listed, over 85% were seen once. The sequencing input was CD4+ T cells from PBMCs. These receptors all stem from a human donor in good health. Each CDR3 is given with its conserved first and last residue. D genes are given only for firm matches. Clone size is given for some rows only: seen once, a few or many times, or a class if the clone is expanded.

>TRBJ2-7|-|TRBV6-5|TRBD1
TGTGCCAGCAGAGGGGGACAGGGGATCTACGAGCAGTACTTC
CASRGGQGIYEQYF
>TRBJ1-1|-|TRBV9|-
TGTGCCAGCAGCGTAGGGGCGGCAGAAGCTTTCTTT
CASSVGAAEAFF
>TRBJ1-5|once|TRBV7-9|TRBD1
TGTGCCAGCAGCGGGGGACAGCTAAGCAATCAGCCCCAGCATTTT
CASSGGQLSNQPQHF
>TRBJ1-5|once|TRBV20-1|-
TGCAGTGCTAGAGATCTTGGGCAGGGAGGGCGGAGCAATCAGCCCCAGCATTTT
CSARDLGQGGRSNQPQHF
>TRBJ2-1|-|TRBV12-3/TRBV12-4|-
TGTGCCAGCAGGACAGGTGCCTACAATGAGCAGTTCTTC
CASRTGAYNEQFF
>TRBJ1-1|-|TRBV7-9|-
TGTGCCAGCACCTCTTGGACGTTGAACACTGAAGCTTTCTTT
CASTSWTLNTEAFF
>TRBJ2-2|once|TRBV29-1|TRBD1
TGCAGCGTTGGGTACGGGACAGAGCACACCGGGGAGCTGTTTTTT
CSVGYGTEHTGELFF
>TRBJ1-5|-|TRBV5-6|-
TGTGCCAGCAGCTTGAACGGGGCATGGGGGGGACAGCCCCAGCATTTT
CASSLNGAWGGQPQHF
>TRBJ1-5|-|TRBV20-1|-
TGCAGTGCCCTGACTCCTAGGGGAGGCAATCAGCCCCAGCATTTT
CSALTPRGGNQPQHF
>TRBJ1-5|-|TRBV29-1|TRBD1
TGCAGCGTCGGGACAGAGAATCAGCCCCAGCATTTT
CSVGTENQPQHF
>TRBJ1-5|-|TRBV18|-
TGTGCCAGCTCACAATGGGTAGAGGACAATCAGCCCCAGCATTTT
CASSQWVEDNQPQHF
>TRBJ1-5|-|TRBV15|-
TGTGCCACGGGAGGGGAAACGTACGATCAGCCCCAGCATTTT
CATGGETYDQPQHF
>TRBJ1-2|-|TRBV2|-
TGTGCCAGCAGTTATCGGTCGCCGAGCGGCTACACCTTC
CASSYRSPSGYTF
>TRBJ2-5|-|TRBV7-9|-
TGTGCCAGCAGCTTAGACGGGCTCACCGTCCAAGAGACCCAGTACTTC
CASSLDGLTVQETQYF
>TRBJ2-3|-|TRBV7-2|-
TGTGCCAGCAGCGGCCTCCTTTTATCCACAGATACGCAGTATTTT
CASSGLLLSTDTQYF
>TRBJ2-1|-|TRBV6-2/TRBV6-3|TRBD2
TGTGCCAGCAGTTACGGGGCGGGGGGCCGTCAGCAGTTCTTC
CASSYGAGGRQQFF
>TRBJ1-2|-|TRBV20-1|TRBD1
TGCAGTGTCCCGACAGGGACCTTCATCGGCTACACCTTC
CSVPTGTFIGYTF
>TRBJ2-3|-|TRBV24-1|-
TGTGCCACCAGTGATCACGAGGGAAGGGGCACAGATACGCAGTATTTT
CATSDHEGRGTDTQYF
>TRBJ1-5|-|TRBV28|-
TGTGCCAGCAGTTTACCGAGAGGGCCGTCCAATCAGCCCCAGCATTTT
CASSLPRGPSNQPQHF
>TRBJ2-5|-|TRBV27|-
TGTGCCAGCAGTTTATCGAGAGGAGAGACCCAGTACTTC
CASSLSRGETQYF
>TRBJ2-5|few|TRBV5-1|-
TGCGCCAGCAGCAAGACGACGGGGACGGAGACCCAGTACTTC
CASSKTTGTETQYF
>TRBJ1-1|-|TRBV5-1|TRBD1
TGCGCCAGCAGCACGGACAGGGTCTTCACTGAAGCTTTCTTT
CASSTDRVFTEAFF
>TRBJ1-5|-|TRBV5-1|-
TGCGCCAGCAGCGCGGAGGGTAGCAATCAGCCCCAGCATTTT
CASSAEGSNQPQHF
>TRBJ2-3|-|TRBV5-1|-
TGCGCCAGCAGCTTGGGGCAGGGTGGCACAGATACGCAGTATTTT
CASSLGQGGTDTQYF